The entry below gives a single TCR beta chain sequence along with its context. The data are from a study of CD8+ T cells in alopecia areata. Trimming took 2 bases from V and 0 from J, leaving 11 bases between them. This CDR3 is 15 amino acids long. From germline, CDR1 is GTSNPN and CDR2 SVGIG (reference sequence). Following extraction, RNA underwent reverse transcription to cDNA, which served as the sequencing template. TCRdb's copy holds only in-frame clones and misses some; the assay was immunoSEQ multiplex PCR. The sample has under 150,000 clones, about two thirds seen once. The source material was CD8+ T cells sorted from blood. The receptor comes from a human donor in good health. This sequence joins TRBV30 and TRBJ1-5, with no clear D. DNA for the CDR3: TGTGCCTGGAGTCAACCGGACGGTAGCAATCAGCCCCAGCATTTT. It encodes CAWSQPDGSNQPQHF.